These 7 T cell receptor beta chains came from one sample sequenced in a study of shared clonotypes between healthy human individuals. Sequencing was performed with immunoSEQ multiplex PCR; in TCRdb, only in-frame clones are kept and a portion is missing. This table holds 2 million to 2.5 million clones, 90% to 97% found once. Sequenced material: naive CD4+ T cells sorted from blood. Described subset: CD45RA+ positively selected. The receptor set was obtained from a man younger than 35 in good health.

The chain recombines TRBV28 with TRBJ2-3; 16 nucleotides agree with TRBD2. The CDR3 sequence is 17 residues long. CDR1 and CDR2 (germline): MDHEN, SYDVKM. Trimming cost V 7 bases and J 4 bases; bases outside gene matches: 8. The CDR3 region is CASNPGTSGGGPDTQYF. CDR3 nucleotides: TGTGCCAGCAACCCCGGGACTAGCGGGGGGGGTCCAGATACGCAGTATTTT.

The genes are TRBV7-2 and TRBJ2-7; D gene ambiguous. The CDR3 is made up of 13 amino acids. CDR1 SGHTA and CDR2 FQGNSA come from the germline V gene. The V and J ends lost 1 base and 4 bases respectively, with 8 bases between them. The CDR3 DNA follows: TGTGCCAGCAGCTTAGTTCGGCGATACGAGCAGTACTTC. Amino acids: CASSLVRRYEQYF.

The J gene is TRBJ2-1, the V gene TRBV2; D remains ambiguous. The germline CDR1 and CDR2 sequences are SNHLY and FYNNEI. The CDR3 runs to 13 residues. With 5 bases removed from V and 2 bases from J, the gap between germline ends came to 7 bases. The CDR3 DNA reads as TGTGCCAGCAGTATGAGCCCCTACAATGAGCAGTTCTTC. This translates into CASSMSPYNEQFF.

V and J are TRBV2 and TRBJ2-5; TRBD2 aligns across 7 bases. CDR3 length: 14 residues. J was trimmed by 4 bases and V by 1 base; bases with no gene match: 3. Germline lookup yields CDR1 SNHLY and CDR2 FYNNEI. The CDR3 loop reads CASSEGGLIETQYF. DNA for the CDR3: TGTGCCAGCAGTGAAGGGGGACTAATAGAGACCCAGTACTTC.

For the CDR3, the DNA is TGTGCCAGCAGCTTAGGGGGACAGGGACTTAATTCACCCCTCCACTTT. Its protein product is CASSLGGQGLNSPLHF. This chain uses TRBV11-2 with TRBJ1-6, with TRBD1 matching 9 bases. The V gene end was trimmed by 1 base and the J gene end by 6 bases; junction bases not matched to a gene: 4. This CDR3 comprises 16 residues. Per germline, CDR1 SGHAT and CDR2 FQNNGV.

The CDR3 reads CASSYLGTDLYEQYF. The CDR3 DNA reads as TGTGCCAGCAGTTACCTCGGGACAGACCTCTACGAGCAGTACTTC. The chain recombines TRBV6-5 with TRBJ2-7; TRBD1 matches at 7 bases. This CDR3 spans 15 amino acids. V was pared by 2 bases and J by 3 bases, with 7 bases of the junction left unmatched. Germline V gives CDR1 MNHEY, CDR2 SVGAGI.

A note on this clone: The sample carries other DNA sequences with the same CDR3. The chain combines TRBV2 with TRBJ1-6; D is unclear. There are 13 residues in the CDR3. Per germline, CDR1 SNHLY and CDR2 FYNNEI. V was trimmed by 4 bases and J by 6 bases, leaving 7 bases between them. CDR3 region: CASSGEGNSPLHF. The CDR3 DNA sequence: TGTGCCAGCAGTGGAGAGGGTAATTCACCCCTCCACTTT.